The 18 T cell receptor beta chains reported below all come from one sample, sequenced in a study of long-term antiretroviral therapy in people with HIV (dated 2022 in TCRdb). The immunoSEQ hsTCRB v3.0 assay was used at survey level resolution for TRB variable region sequencing. The clones in this table, taken by TCRdb from immuneACCESS, are in-frame only. Not every clone is retained; where verified, under half of the shortfall comes from an unresolved V gene, and the cause of the rest is unknown. The sample table shows about 33,000 clones, and around 72% are seen once. Together, the top ten hold under 8.5% of the sample. Sample: unsorted PBMCs, taken 3.1 years after starting antiretroviral therapy. Receptors were obtained from a woman aged 50 to 60 with HIV.

This chain uses TRBV2 with TRBJ1-5; D may be TRBD1 (6 bases). CDR1 is SNHLY, CDR2 FYNNEI, per germline. V was trimmed by 2 bases and J by 7 bases, leaving 12 bases between them. CDR3 length: 14 amino acids. The CDR3 bases are TGTGCCAGCAGTGAAAGCAGGGGTGACCAGCCCCAGCATTTT. This codes for CASSESRGDQPQHF. The complete variable domain, with remaining parts taken from reference TRBV2 and TRBJ1-5, reads EPEVTQTPSHQVTQMGQEVILRCVPISNHLYFYWYRQILGQKVEFLVSFYNNEISEKSEIFDDQFSVERPDGSNFTLKIRSTKLEDSAMYFCASSESRGDQPQHFGDGTRLSIL.

The chain links TRBV18 to TRBJ1-5; 7 bases map to TRBD1. The CDR3 runs 16 residues. CDR1 and CDR2 from the germline V gene are KGHSH and LQKENI. Trimming at V came to 3 bases and at J to 0 bases, leaving 5 bases not matched to a gene. The CDR3: CASSPDRVDSNQPQHF. In DNA form, the CDR3 reads TGTGCCAGCTCACCCGACAGGGTTGATAGCAATCAGCCCCAGCATTTT.

In this sample, this clone turned up a few times. This chain connects TRBV11-2 to TRBJ2-2, with 8 bases lining up with TRBD1. V lost 6 bases to trimming and J lost 3 bases; unmatched junction nucleotides: 6. Germline CDR1 and CDR2: SGHAT and FQNNGV. The CDR3 length is 15 residues. CDR3 in amino acids: CASRPTGGYTGELFF. The CDR3, as DNA: TGTGCCAGCAGACCCACAGGGGGGTACACCGGGGAGCTGTTTTTT.

This rearrangement joins TRBV9 to TRBJ1-1; D is unresolved. The CDR3 covers 14 residues. Germline V gene lookup returns CDR1 SGDLS and CDR2 YYNGEE. V was shortened by 2 bases and J by 9 bases, with 17 bases between the two germline ends. The CDR3 nucleotides are TGTGCCAGCAGCGTTGACACACCAGCAGCAAAAGCTTTCTTT. Protein sequence: CASSVDTPAAKAFF.

The chain carries TRBV9 and TRBJ1-1; D not resolved. CDR1 and CDR2 from the germline V gene are SGDLS and YYNGEE. Between the trimmed V and J ends, which lost 2 bases and 5 bases, there was a span of 10 bases. The CDR3 has 13 amino acids. The CDR3 DNA sequence: TGTGCCAGCAGCGTCGAAGGCGTAACTGAAGCTTTCTTT. Its protein product is CASSVEGVTEAFF.

The chain uses TRBV18 and TRBJ2-5, with D unresolved. With 0 bases removed from V and 5 bases from J, the gap between germline ends came to 7 bases. The length of the CDR3 is 13 residues. Germline CDR1 KGHSH, CDR2 LQKENI. The CDR3 sequence is CASSPPTLETQYF. CDR3 nucleotide sequence: TGTGCCAGCTCACCACCGACCCTCGAGACCCAGTACTTC.

The chain is built from TRBV7-2 and TRBJ2-5; no firm D call. Germline loops: CDR1 SGHTA, CDR2 FQGNSA. V dropped 1 base and J dropped 5 bases, with 8 bases sitting between them. The CDR3 is made up of 13 amino acids. Here the CDR3 reads CASSLGAWETQYF. DNA of the CDR3: TGTGCCAGCAGCTTAGGGGCGTGGGAGACCCAGTACTTC.

The gene calls are TRBV30 and TRBJ2-5, with TRBD1 identical over 7 bases. Looked up from germline, CDR1 is GTSNPN and CDR2 is SVGIG (reference sequence). The CDR3 has 15 amino acids. Germline trimming cut 1 base from V and 2 bases from J; bases unmatched to any gene: 7. The CDR3 DNA reads TGTGCCTGGAGTGACGGACAGGCCCTACAAGAGACCCAGTACTTC. It is translated as CAWSDGQALQETQYF.

The chain carries TRBV6-5 and TRBJ1-5, with TRBD1 identical over 8 bases. From germline, CDR1 is MNHEY and CDR2 SVGAGI. Trimming at V came to 6 bases and at J to 4 bases, leaving 5 bases not matched to a gene. The CDR3 is 14 amino acids. CDR3 residues: CASRVQGANQPQHF. CDR3 in DNA: TGTGCCAGCAGGGTCCAGGGGGCGAATCAGCCCCAGCATTTT.

This clone was seen once. The chain uses TRBV30 and TRBJ1-5, with D possibly matching TRBD1 (6 bases). Germline V lookup: CDR1 GTSNPN, CDR2 SVGIG (reference sequence). The length of the CDR3 is 14 residues. The V end lost 2 bases, the J end lost 11 bases, and 19 bases lay between the germline ends. CDR3 in amino acids: CAWSPDSWTTAQHF. Here the CDR3 DNA reads TGTGCCTGGAGTCCGGACAGTTGGACCACAGCCCAGCATTTT.

The chain has TRBV11-2 and TRBJ2-3; D may be TRBD1 or TRBD2 (5 bases each). From germline, CDR1 is SGHAT and CDR2 FQNNGV. The length of the CDR3 is 17 residues. V gave up 3 bases and J gave up 6 bases, with 22 bases separating them. The CDR3, as DNA: TGTGCCAGCAGCTTCTTCGCCGGGACCTCTTTGGCCGATACGCAGTATTTT. It is translated as CASSFFAGTSLADTQYF.

The table lists this clone with a few counts. The V call is TRBV2, the J call TRBJ1-6; TRBD1 matches 12 bases. CDR1 SNHLY and CDR2 FYNNEI come from the germline V gene. V gave up 2 bases and J gave up 7 bases; unmatched junction bases: 3. This CDR3 is 16 amino acids long. The CDR3 protein is CASSELGQGANSPLHF. CDR3 nucleotides: TGTGCCAGCAGTGAATTGGGACAGGGGGCCAATTCACCCCTCCACTTT. Based on the CDR3 plus reference TRBV2 and TRBJ1-6, the full variable domain is EPEVTQTPSHQVTQMGQEVILRCVPISNHLYFYWYRQILGQKVEFLVSFYNNEISEKSEIFDDQFSVERPDGSNFTLKIRSTKLEDSAMYFCASSELGQGANSPLHFGNGTRLTVT.

This clone has just a few counts. The gene calls are TRBV20-1 and TRBJ1-2; D remains ambiguous. The CDR3 has 10 residues. The V gene's germline CDR1 is DFQATT and CDR2 SNEGSKA (reference sequence). Trimming removed 5 bases at V and 12 bases at J, with 13 bases between. The CDR3 here is CSAWPGPDTF. The CDR3 DNA reads TGCAGTGCTTGGCCCGGCCCCGACACCTTC.

V usage is TRBV5-1 and J usage is TRBJ2-5; TRBD2 agrees at 8 bases. The V and J ends lost 1 base and 2 bases, in that order; junction bases with no gene match: 1. This CDR3 region has 14 residues. Germline CDR1 is SGHRS and CDR2 is YFSETQ. CDR3 nucleotides: TGCGCCAGCAGCTTGCGGGGGGGACAAGAGACCCAGTACTTC. The encoded protein is CASSLRGGQETQYF.

The rearrangement joins TRBV7-6 to TRBJ2-3; 12 bases are shared with TRBD2. The CDR3 covers 16 residues. Germline V gene data show CDR1 as SGHVS and CDR2 as FNYEAQ. The V segment lost 6 bases and the J segment 3 bases; nucleotides outside the gene matches: 7. For the CDR3, the DNA is TGTGCCAGCAGAACCTGGACTAGCGGGGAAACAGATACGCAGTATTTT. It translates to CASRTWTSGETDTQYF.

The chain carries TRBV5-5 and TRBJ1-1, with D possibly matching TRBD1 (5 bases). The CDR3 spans 14 residues. Trimming pared 3 bases from V and 3 bases from J, leaving 12 bases between. Germline V gene lookup returns CDR1 SGHKS and CDR2 YYEKEE (reference sequence). CDR3 bases: TGTGCCAGCAGCTCGGGACCGACCCACACTGAAGCTTTCTTT. Its translation: CASSSGPTHTEAFF.

This rearrangement joins TRBV4-1 to TRBJ2-1; D is ambiguous. V was shortened by 4 bases and J by 0 bases, with 13 bases between the two germline ends. Germline-derived CDR1 and CDR2 are MGHRA and YSYEKL. The CDR3 spans 16 residues. The CDR3 nucleotides read TGCGCCAGCAGCCCCCGTGGCAGTAGCTCCTACAATGAGCAGTTCTTC. This codes for CASSPRGSSSYNEQFF.

This rearrangement joins TRBV5-4 to TRBJ2-1; no firm D call. This CDR3 spans 13 amino acids. V gave up 0 bases and J gave up 8 bases, with 9 bases separating them. Looked up from germline, CDR1 is SGHNT and CDR2 is YYREEE (reference sequence). The CDR3 region is CASSLVGVDEQFF. For the CDR3, the DNA is TGTGCCAGCAGCTTGGTGGGCGTCGATGAGCAGTTCTTC.